The clone carrying this T cell receptor (beta chain) has more than one count but fewer than ten. As yet, its antigen is unknown. The sample holds other DNA sequences that translate to the same CDR3. This specimen comes from a study of beta chain features in type 1 diabetes. Study results and limitations: VDJ junctions in type 1 diabetes patients carried more deletions and fewer insertions.

The V end was cut by 5 bases, the J end by 4 bases, with 10 bases between. Germline V lookup: CDR1 MDHEN, CDR2 SYDVKM. The CDR3 consists of 13 residues. The whole isolated RNA underwent reverse transcription, so sequencing captured expressed TCRB transcripts. The assay was immunoSEQ multiplex PCR, and TCRdb's table has in-frame clones only and misses some. The table includes 680,000 or so clones, 15% detected once. This sequence joins TRBV28 and TRBJ2-3; possibly TRBD1 or TRBD2 for D (5 bases each). The TCR was taken from a man aged 18 to 29 in good health. Sequences were obtained from naive CD4+ T cells from blood. The CDR3 loop is CASSLQGADTQYF. In nucleotides, the CDR3 is TGTGCCAGCAGTCTCCAGGGAGCAGATACGCAGTATTTT.